Below are 28 T cell receptor beta chains sequenced from a single sample in a study of Ad26.COV2.S vaccination and SARS-CoV-2 variants. Clones were sequenced by immunoSEQ multiplex PCR, and TCRdb holds only the in-frame ones, with some missing. The table has approximately 400,000 clones, approximately 90% seen once. The specimen was peripheral blood, collected after recovery from COVID-19. The receptor source for this set is a human donor who had recovered from COVID-19.

J is TRBJ1-3 and V is TRBV6-5; D unclear. The length of the CDR3 is 16 residues. V dropped 4 bases and J dropped 0 bases, with 13 bases sitting between them. CDR1 is MNHEY and CDR2 is SVGAGI in the germline V gene. CDR3 coding DNA: TGTGCCAGCAGTTTTCGGGCCCTGAGCTCTGGAAACACCATATATTTT. It yields the protein CASSFRALSSGNTIYF.

The chain has TRBV7-9 and TRBJ1-4; the D is unclear. The germline V gene has CDR1 SEHNR and CDR2 FQNEAQ (reference sequence). Trimming shortened V by 5 bases and J by 4 bases, and 14 bases separated the two germline ends. CDR3 length equals 15 residues. CDR3 DNA: TGTGCCAGCAGCCCACTGAAAGCCGGTAATGAAAAACTGTTTTTT. Translation: CASSPLKAGNEKLFF.

V usage is TRBV4-3 and J usage is TRBJ1-6, with a tentative D call TRBD1 (6 bases). The CDR3 runs 16 residues. Trimming pared 1 base from V and 9 bases from J, leaving 16 bases between. Germline CDR1 reads LGHNA; CDR2 reads YSLEER. The CDR3: CASSQVFPGGRSPLHF. Here the CDR3 DNA reads TGCGCCAGCAGCCAAGTTTTCCCGGGGGGGCGTTCACCCCTCCACTTT.

This chain connects TRBV27 to TRBJ2-5; 7 bases map to TRBD2. This CDR3 has 14 amino acids. V dropped 7 bases and J dropped 2; count of bases not matched to a gene: 7. Germline loops: CDR1 MNHEY, CDR2 SMNVEV (reference sequence). CDR3 in DNA: TGTGCCAGCAAGGAGGGAGGGCCGCAAGAGACCCAGTACTTC. The encoded protein is CASKEGGPQETQYF.

This chain's CDR3 is CSASLGGARTETQYF. In DNA form, the CDR3 reads TGCAGTGCTAGTCTGGGCGGGGCAAGGACCGAGACGCAGTATTTT. The chain couples TRBV20-1 to TRBJ2-3; D perhaps matches TRBD2 (6 bases). The CDR3 is 15 residues long. V lost 3 bases and J 9 bases, leaving 22 bases between the germline ends. In germline, CDR1 is DFQATT, CDR2 SNEGSKA (reference sequence).

This sequence joins TRBV13 and TRBJ1-2; D unclear. Per the germline V gene, CDR1 is PRHDT and CDR2 is FYEKMQ (reference sequence). Trimming removed 4 bases from V and 4 bases from J, with 19 bases in between. The CDR3 runs to 16 residues. The CDR3 DNA is TGTGCCAGCAGCTCATCTCCGACACTCACCATCTATGGCTACACCTTC. Its protein is CASSSSPTLTIYGYTF.

The rearrangement uses TRBV5-4 and TRBJ1-1; 9 bases match TRBD1. The junction had 9 bases not matched to a gene; V was cut back by 3 bases and J by 9 bases. CDR1 is SGHNT and CDR2 is YYREEE in the germline V gene (reference sequence). The CDR3 totals 14 residues. The CDR3 loop reads CASSSGTGKLQAFF. The CDR3, as DNA: TGTGCCAGCAGCTCCGGGACAGGGAAGCTCCAAGCTTTCTTT.

DNA for the CDR3: TGTGCCAGCACCAGATGGACAACCTACGAGCAGTACTTC. Protein sequence: CASTRWTTYEQYF. V gene TRBV7-9 combines with J gene TRBJ2-7; TRBD1 might be the D (5 bases). The CDR3 contains 13 residues. V lost 7 bases to trimming and J lost 2 bases, with 12 bases between them. Germline CDR1 and CDR2: SEHNR and FQNEAQ (reference sequence).

The rearrangement links TRBV4-1 to TRBJ2-3; 11 nucleotides agree with TRBD2. The CDR3 has 14 amino acids. Trimming took 10 bases from V and 0 from J; bases not matched to a gene: 3. CDR1 is MGHRA and CDR2 is YSYEKL in the germline V gene. CDR3 loop: CATRLAGSTDTQYF. In DNA, the CDR3 is TGCGCCACCCGACTAGCGGGGAGCACAGATACGCAGTATTTT.

In regard to this clone: The sample holds other DNA sequences that translate to the same CDR3. The V call is TRBV5-1, the J call TRBJ1-2; 10 nucleotides agree with TRBD1. V dropped 4 bases and J dropped 8; count of bases not matched to a gene: 14. This CDR3 spans 16 amino acids. The germline V gene has CDR1 SGHRS and CDR2 YFSETQ. CDR3 sequence reads: CASSDEGQGTGYGYTF. The CDR3, as DNA: TGCGCCAGCAGCGACGAGGGACAGGGGACTGGCTACGGCTACACCTTC.

The chain is built from TRBV19 and TRBJ1-2; D is possibly TRBD1 (5 bases). The CDR3 runs 13 residues. Germline assignment: CDR1 LNHDA and CDR2 SQIVND (reference sequence). V gave up 3 bases and J gave up 6 bases, with 11 bases separating them. The CDR3 reads CASSMGGIDGYTF. As DNA, the CDR3 is TGTGCCAGTAGTATGGGGGGGATAGATGGCTACACCTTC.

This rearrangement joins TRBV7-8 to TRBJ2-1; 11 nucleotides align to TRBD2. Losses at the gene ends were 3 bases for V and 0 bases for J; bases not matched to a gene: 4. The CDR3 runs to 17 residues. Per the germline V gene, CDR1 is SGHVS and CDR2 is FQNEAQ. The CDR3: CASSFLAGGLSYNEQFF. The CDR3 region has the DNA TGTGCCAGCAGCTTCCTAGCGGGGGGACTCTCCTACAATGAGCAGTTCTTC.

V gene TRBV9 combines with J gene TRBJ1-1, with D unclear. The CDR3 covers 11 residues. Trimming took 7 bases from V and 5 from J, leaving 9 bases between them. The germline V gene encodes CDR1 SGDLS and CDR2 YYNGEE. CDR3 amino acids: CASGVATEAFF. The CDR3 region has the DNA TGTGCCAGCGGGGTGGCTACTGAAGCTTTCTTT.

This clone was found a few times. The V and J genes are TRBV4-2 and TRBJ1-4; 11 bases map to TRBD1. Germline CDR1 is LGHNA and CDR2 is YNFKEQ. The CDR3 sequence is 16 residues long. V dropped 0 bases and J dropped 7; count of bases not matched to a gene: 4. CDR3 DNA: TGTGCCAGCAGCCAAGAGGAGGGACAGGGGGGTGAAAAACTGTTTTTT. The encoded protein is CASSQEEGQGGEKLFF.

The CDR3 reads CASHPGTAVRGELFF. CDR3 coding DNA: TGTGCCAGCCACCCAGGGACCGCCGTGCGCGGGGAGCTGTTTTTT. This sequence joins TRBV7-9 and TRBJ2-2, with D perhaps matching TRBD1 or TRBD2 (5 bases each). The V and J ends lost 8 bases and 7 bases respectively, with 20 bases between them. CDR1 and CDR2 (germline): SEHNR, FQNEAQ (reference sequence). The CDR3 is 15 amino acids.

This chain links TRBV12-2 with TRBJ1-2; the table's D call, TRBD1, has no DNA check behind it. TRBV12-2 is marked as a pseudogene. The CDR3 sequence is 15 residues long. The CDR3, as DNA: TGTGCAAGTCGCAACAGACCTAACTTAAACTATGGCTACACCTTC. Translating gives CASRNRPNLNYGYTF.

V and J are TRBV25-1 and TRBJ2-3, with D perhaps matching TRBD1 (6 bases). The germline V and J ends were trimmed by 6 bases and 5 bases, with 18 bases remaining between them. CDR1 is MGHDK, CDR2 SYGVNS, per germline. The CDR3 consists of 15 residues. CDR3 loop: CASRGRQAQEDTQYF. CDR3 bases: TGTGCCAGCAGGGGACGACAGGCGCAGGAAGATACGCAGTATTTT.

The chain carries TRBV9 and TRBJ1-2; D perhaps matches TRBD1 (5 bases). Looked up from germline, CDR1 is SGDLS and CDR2 is YYNGEE. This CDR3 region has 13 residues. Trimming pared 4 bases from V and 8 bases from J, leaving 15 bases between. The CDR3 spells CASSLTGAGGYTF. As DNA, the CDR3 is TGTGCCAGCAGCTTAACTGGGGCAGGGGGCTACACCTTC.

Comment on this clone: Other DNA sequences in this specimen translate into the identical CDR3. The V and J genes are TRBV13 and TRBJ1-5; D might be TRBD1 (6 bases). This CDR3 is 16 amino acids long. Per the germline V gene, CDR1 is PRHDT and CDR2 is FYEKMQ (reference sequence). V was cut by 0 bases and J by 1 base, with 10 bases left in between. The chain's CDR3 is CASSLGGGRSNQPQHF. The CDR3 bases are TGTGCCAGCAGCTTAGGAGGGGGAAGGAGCAATCAGCCCCAGCATTTT.

The CDR3 is CASSLEGILYNEQFF. As DNA, the CDR3 is TGCGCCAGCAGCTTGGAGGGTATCCTGTACAATGAGCAGTTCTTC. The V gene is TRBV5-1, the J gene TRBJ2-1; D remains ambiguous. Germline V CDR1 and CDR2: SGHRS, YFSETQ. V lost 0 bases and J 4 bases, leaving 11 bases between the germline ends. The CDR3 covers 15 residues.

V gene TRBV27 combines with J gene TRBJ1-1; D gene unclear. The germline V and J ends were trimmed by 2 bases and 5 bases, with 15 bases remaining between them. The germline gives CDR1 MNHEY, CDR2 SMNVEV (reference sequence). The CDR3 totals 15 residues. Written as DNA, the CDR3 is TGTGCCAGCAGTTTAAGCACCGGGGTGGGGACTGAAGCTTTCTTT. It yields the protein CASSLSTGVGTEAFF.

The chain carries TRBV9 and TRBJ2-3; tentatively, D is TRBD2 (6 bases). CDR3 length: 18 amino acids. The V gene lost 1 base and the J gene lost 5 bases, with 23 bases spanning the gap. In germline, CDR1 is SGDLS, CDR2 YYNGEE. The CDR3 is CASSVTPSPVAAGDTQYF. The CDR3 nucleotides read TGTGCCAGCAGCGTAACCCCTTCGCCAGTGGCAGCGGGAGATACGCAGTATTTT. Supplemented by reference TRBV9 and TRBJ2-3, the full variable domain reads DSGVTQTPKHLITATGQRVTLRCSPRSGDLSVYWYQQSLDQGLQFLIQYYNGEERAKGNILERFSAQQFPDLHSELNLSSLELGDSALYFCASSVTPSPVAAGDTQYFGPGTRLTVL.

In this sample, this clone turned up once. The chain recombines TRBV4-2 with TRBJ1-1; D might be TRBD1 (5 bases). The CDR3 extends over 16 amino acids. Germline V gene data show CDR1 as LGHNA and CDR2 as YNFKEQ. V lost 0 bases, J lost 2 bases, and 13 bases lay in between. The CDR3, as DNA: TGTGCCAGCAGCCAAGATCGAGACAGACTAAACACTGAAGCTTTCTTT. Its translation: CASSQDRDRLNTEAFF.

This clone was found once. The gene calls are TRBV19 and TRBJ2-1, with 9 positions matching TRBD1. This CDR3 is 16 amino acids long. Germline V gene lookup returns CDR1 LNHDA and CDR2 SQIVND (reference sequence). Trimming took 5 bases from V and 7 from J; bases not matched to a gene: 12. The CDR3 sequence is CASSQTGGQGGNEQFF. CDR3 in DNA: TGTGCCAGTAGTCAAACCGGGGGACAGGGCGGTAATGAGCAGTTCTTC.

This clone was seen a handful of times. The J gene is TRBJ1-5, the V gene TRBV10-3; D is uncertain. CDR1 and CDR2 from the germline V gene are ENHRY and SYGVKD. This CDR3 is built from 13 residues. V lost 2 bases and J 6 bases, leaving 8 bases between the germline ends. The DNA of the CDR3 is TGTGCCATCAGTGAGGCGGGTGGTCAGCCCCAGCATTTT. Translating gives CAISEAGGQPQHF.

This chain uses TRBV6-5 with TRBJ2-2; 11 bases agree with TRBD1. From germline, CDR1 is MNHEY and CDR2 SVGAGI. The CDR3 consists of 15 residues. J was trimmed by 7 bases and V by 7 bases; bases with no gene match: 8. The CDR3 DNA is TGTGCCAGCAAACCGGACAGGGGGCGCGACGGGGAGCTGTTTTTT. Translating it yields CASKPDRGRDGELFF.

The chain recombines TRBV27 with TRBJ2-7, with unresolved D. The CDR3 contains 13 residues. From germline, CDR1 is MNHEY and CDR2 SMNVEV (reference sequence). Trimming cost V 0 bases and J 2 bases, with 5 bases left between them. The CDR3 nucleotides read TGTGCCAGCAGTTTATCCTCGACCTACGAGCAGTACTTC. The encoded protein is CASSLSSTYEQYF.

The gene calls are TRBV10-3 and TRBJ2-5, with D tentatively TRBD2 (6 bases). Per germline, CDR1 ENHRY and CDR2 SYGVKD. The CDR3 extends over 13 amino acids. Trimming took off 2 bases at V and 4 bases at J, with 8 bases between the two ends. This CDR3 is CAISEALAETQYF. The CDR3 DNA reads as TGTGCCATCAGTGAGGCACTAGCAGAGACCCAGTACTTC.